This is a list of T cell receptor beta chains from one sample in a study of a mutant IDH1 vaccine in newly diagnosed glioma. TCRdb's copy holds only in-frame clones and misses some; the assay was immunoSEQ multiplex PCR. The sample yields around 24,000 clones, 85% to 95% seen once. Sequencing was performed on PBMCs, taken from a glioma patient treated with radiotherapy, temozolomide or both. Every receptor here comes from a man aged 40-49 years with glioma. The CDR3 runs from the conserved cysteine through the conserved F or W. The D gene is left open where the match is weak. Clone size is stated in some rows and not others, as once, few, many or a class when expanded.

TRBJ2-7,NA,NA,TRBV7-9,13,TGTGCCAGCAGCTTAGCCCAGGGCTACGAGCAGTACTTC,CASSLAQGYEQYF
TRBJ1-2,NA,NA,TRBV29-1,14,TGCAGCGTTGAAAATGGGGGGTTGGAATATGGCTACACCTTC,CSVENGGLEYGYTF
TRBJ1-1,NA,NA,TRBV5-4,14,TGTGCCAGCACCTGGGGGGCAGTCGGCACTGAAGCTTTCTTT,CASTWGAVGTEAFF
TRBJ1-1,NA,TRBD1,TRBV5-1,17,TGCGCCAGCAGCCCACGGACAGGGGGGAATTTCTTCACTGAAGCTTTCTTT,CASSPRTGGNFFTEAFF
TRBJ2-1,once,TRBD2,TRBV10-3,13,TGTGCCATCAGCGCGGGAGGGCAGGATGAGCAGTTCTTC,CAISAGGQDEQFF
TRBJ1-4,once,NA,TRBV6-1,17,TGTGCCAGCAGTGGGACTGGACTACTTACAACTAATGAAAAACTGTTTTTT,CASSGTGLLTTNEKLFF
TRBJ1-1,once,NA,TRBV4-3,17,TGCGCCAGCAGCCAAGATATAGGTTTCTCTATGAACACTGAAGCTTTCTTT,CASSQDIGFSMNTEAFF
TRBJ2-7,NA,NA,TRBV7-8,15,TGTGCCAGCAGCTTTCTAGGAGTCGGGGCCCGGGAGCAGTACTTC,CASSFLGVGAREQYF
TRBJ1-4,NA,TRBD1,TRBV30,12,TGTGCCTGGAGGGGACAGGGGTTTAAACTGTTTTTT,CAWRGQGFKLFF
TRBJ2-7,NA,NA,TRBV7-9,13,TGTGCCAGCAGCTTAGAGACCCCCCCCGAGCAGTACTTC,CASSLETPPEQYF
TRBJ1-2,NA,NA,TRBV15,13,TGTGCCACCAGCAGAGATTTGAGCTATGGCTACACCTTC,CATSRDLSYGYTF
TRBJ2-7,NA,NA,TRBV4-1,13,TGCGCCAGCAGCCAAGATAACGGATACGAGCAGTACTTC,CASSQDNGYEQYF
TRBJ1-4,NA,TRBD1,TRBV7-6,13,TGTGCCAGCAGCTTAGGGGACAGGGAAAAACTGTTTTTT,CASSLGDREKLFF
TRBJ1-2,few,NA,TRBV9,14,TGTGCCAGCAGCCCGAGTACAGGGAACTATGGCTACACCTTC,CASSPSTGNYGYTF
TRBJ2-1,NA,TRBD2,TRBV7-2,17,TGTGCCAGCAGCTTATTTTCGCGGGGGAGCTCCTACAATGAGCAGTTCTTC,CASSLFSRGSSYNEQFF
TRBJ2-2,NA,TRBD2,TRBV15,18,TGTGCCACCAGCCCGGGAACTAGCGCTACTATCCTCCGCGGGGAGCTGTTTTTT,CATSPGTSATILRGELFF
TRBJ2-3,NA,NA,TRBV13,11,TGTGCCAGCAGTAGCACAGATACGCAGTATTTT,CASSSTDTQYF
TRBJ1-2,NA,TRBD1,TRBV6-4,15,TGTGCCAGCAGTGCCCTCGCCGGGACAGGGAGTGGCTACACCTTC,CASSALAGTGSGYTF
TRBJ1-2,NA,NA,TRBV28,13,TGTGCCAGCAGTTTCCCCGGAAACTATGGCTACACCTTC,CASSFPGNYGYTF
TRBJ1-1,NA,TRBD1,TRBV13,14,TGTGCCAGCAGCTTCAGACAGGGGCGGACTGAAGCTTTCTTT,CASSFRQGRTEAFF
TRBJ2-3,NA,NA,TRBV9,13,TGTGCCAGCAGCGTAGGAAGCCCGGATACGCAGTATTTT,CASSVGSPDTQYF
TRBJ2-5,NA,NA,TRBV6-6,15,TGTGCCAGCAGTCAACTGGGGGTCGGTGGGGAGACCCAGTACTTC,CASSQLGVGGETQYF
TRBJ1-1,NA,NA,TRBV6-6,15,TGTGCCAGCAGACTTTTCCCGGGGGGGAACACTGAAGCTTTCTTT,CASRLFPGGNTEAFF
TRBJ2-3,NA,TRBD2,TRBV29-1,17,TGCAGCGTTGAAGATCTTGGAGGCGGGGGAAGCACAGATACGCAGTATTTT,CSVEDLGGGGSTDTQYF
TRBJ1-5,NA,NA,TRBV4-1,13,TGCGCCAGCAGCCAAGAAGGGACGCAGCCCCAGCATTTT,CASSQEGTQPQHF
TRBJ1-2,NA,NA,TRBV19,13,TGTGCCAGTAGTCTTACACCGATGGAAGGCTACACCTTC,CASSLTPMEGYTF
TRBJ1-1,once,NA,TRBV7-9,14,TGTGCCAGCGAGGTAGGGCAGAAGAACACTGAAGCTTTCTTT,CASEVGQKNTEAFF
TRBJ2-7,NA,NA,TRBV27,16,TGTGCCAGCAGTCCCCTAGGTGGGACCTCCTCCTACGAGCAGTACTTC,CASSPLGGTSSYEQYF
TRBJ2-7,NA,TRBD2,TRBV27,13,TGTGCCAGCAGTCCGGGAGGGGCCTACGAGCAGTACTTC,CASSPGGAYEQYF
TRBJ2-4,NA,NA,TRBV19,12,TGTGCCAGTAGTTTCCTGAGGGGGATTCAGTACTTC,CASSFLRGIQYF
TRBJ1-2,NA,TRBD1,TRBV12-5,13,TGTGCTAGTGGTCCCCAGGGGGCGGGTGGCTACACCTTC,CASGPQGAGGYTF
TRBJ1-5,NA,NA,TRBV30,13,TGTGCGCTTACCCTCGGACCCGGGAGGCCCCAGCATTTT,CALTLGPGRPQHF
TRBJ2-7,few,TRBD2,TRBV30,17,TGTGCCTGGGACGGACTAGCGGGAGGGGGCCTGGTCTACGAGCAGTACTTC,CAWDGLAGGGLVYEQYF
TRBJ1-5,NA,NA,TRBV6-1,14,TGTGCCAGCAGTGAAGTTCCGTTCAATCAGCCCCAGCATTTT,CASSEVPFNQPQHF
TRBJ1-2,NA,NA,TRBV18,15,TGTGCCAGCTCACCCTTCTCCGACAGGCCCTATGGCTACACCTTC,CASSPFSDRPYGYTF
TRBJ2-1,NA,NA,TRBV27,16,TGTGCCAGCAGTGGATCCCCGGAAGGCTCCTACAATGAGCAGTTCTTC,CASSGSPEGSYNEQFF
TRBJ2-5,NA,NA,TRBV5-1,12,TGCGCCAGCAGCGAGGGGGTGGGGACCCAGTACTTC,CASSEGVGTQYF
TRBJ1-2,NA,NA,TRBV4-3,14,TGCGCCAGCAGCCCCAATCCGGGATACTATGGCTACACCTTC,CASSPNPGYYGYTF
TRBJ2-7,NA,NA,TRBV11-2,13,TGTGCCAGCAGCTCGGGGGACTCCTACGAGCAGTACTTC,CASSSGDSYEQYF
TRBJ2-3,NA,NA,TRBV10-3,15,TGTGCCATCAGAGCGACCCGTGCGGCCCAAGATACGCAGTATTTT,CAIRATRAAQDTQYF
TRBJ1-1,NA,NA,TRBV7-8,14,TGTGCCAGCAGCTTCGGAGGACCAAACACTGAAGCTTTCTTT,CASSFGGPNTEAFF
TRBJ2-5,NA,NA,TRBV7-9,13,TGTGCCAGCAGCCTACCATACGAAGAGACCCAGTACTTC,CASSLPYEETQYF
TRBJ2-2,NA,TRBD2,TRBV27,20,TGTGCCAGCAGTTTATCGAACTTAGGACCCGGGACTAGCGTCACCGGGGAGCTGTTTTTT,CASSLSNLGPGTSVTGELFF
TRBJ2-3,NA,TRBD2,TRBV5-6,17,TGTGCCAGCAGCTCCGTAGCGGGGGGGCTTGGCACAGATACGCAGTATTTT,CASSSVAGGLGTDTQYF
TRBJ1-3,once,NA,TRBV5-6,17,TGTGCCAGCAGCCTGGTTACTGGGTCCAACTCTGGAAACACCATATATTTT,CASSLVTGSNSGNTIYF
TRBJ1-1,NA,TRBD1,TRBV7-9,14,TGTGCCAGCAGCTGGGGGACAGGGGGCACTGAAGCTTTCTTT,CASSWGTGGTEAFF
TRBJ1-2,once,TRBD1,TRBV7-9,16,TGTGCCAGCAGCTTAGAATGGCGGGACAGTCAAAGTGGCTACACCTTC,CASSLEWRDSQSGYTF
TRBJ1-5,NA,TRBD1,TRBV30,14,TGTGCCTGGAGTTTCGGACAGGGGAGGCAGCCCCAGCATTTT,CAWSFGQGRQPQHF
TRBJ1-1,NA,NA,TRBV6-1,16,TGTGCCAGCAGTGACCTCCGGGGGGGAAGGAACACTGAAGCTTTCTTT,CASSDLRGGRNTEAFF